The next 20 T cell receptor beta chains were all read from a single sample in a study of blood T cell repertoires in COVID-19. Here immunoSEQ multiplex PCR was the method, and the copy in TCRdb shows in-frame clones only, minus some. This sample carries about 260,000 clones, approximately 90% of them seen once, and the ten largest clones take 3.7%. Sequences were obtained from peripheral blood. These receptors were obtained from a woman aged 40 to 50 with acute or convalescent COVID-19.

The V gene is TRBV18, the J gene TRBJ2-6, with 8 bases aligning to TRBD1. Germline values: CDR1 KGHSH, CDR2 LQKENI. This CDR3 is built from 16 residues. The V and J ends lost 2 bases and 1 base, in that order; junction bases with no gene match: 1. In nucleotides, the CDR3 is TGTGCCAGCTCACCAAGGACAGGGTCTGGGGCCAACGTCCTGACTTTC. Its translation: CASSPRTGSGANVLTF.

The CDR3 DNA reads as TGCGCCAGCAGCTCTTTGGGCAGGGGGGCAAACTATGGCTACACCTTC. It translates to CASSSLGRGANYGYTF. This chain connects TRBV5-1 to TRBJ1-2; 7 bases map to TRBD1. The CDR3 length is 16 residues. CDR1 SGHRS and CDR2 YFSETQ come from the germline V gene. Unmatched junction bases numbered 10, after V lost 3 bases and J lost 2 bases.

Only a few counts were recorded for this clone. The chain couples TRBV15 to TRBJ1-5; D uncertain. Trimming took off 5 bases at V and 0 bases at J, with 8 bases between the two ends. Germline CDR1 and CDR2: LNHNV and YYDKDF (reference sequence). The CDR3 is 14 amino acids. The CDR3 sequence: CATSLRYSNQPQHF. CDR3 nucleotide sequence: TGTGCCACCAGCCTGCGGTATAGCAATCAGCCCCAGCATTTT.

The chain recombines TRBV2 with TRBJ1-1; 9 positions match TRBD1. V was clipped by 9 bases and J by 1 base; unmatched bases: 9. There are 15 residues in the CDR3. Germline CDR1 SNHLY, CDR2 FYNNEI. This CDR3 reads CASRNRQGENTEAFF. In DNA, the CDR3 is TGTGCCAGTCGCAATCGACAGGGGGAGAACACTGAAGCTTTCTTT.

The chain uses TRBV5-4 and TRBJ2-7, with TRBD1 matching 9 bases. With V trimmed by 3 bases and J by 1 base, 8 bases remained unmatched. The CDR3 extends over 16 amino acids. Looked up from germline, CDR1 is SGHNT and CDR2 is YYREEE (reference sequence). As DNA, the CDR3 is TGTGCCAGCAGCTCCGGACAGGGGCATCAATCCTACGAGCAGTACGTC. Its translation is CASSSGQGHQSYEQYV.

This rearrangement joins TRBV29-1 to TRBJ1-2; 8 bases fit TRBD1. Trimming cost V 2 bases and J 7 bases; bases outside gene matches: 12. In germline, CDR1 is SQVTM, CDR2 ANQGSEA. The CDR3 is 15 residues long. This CDR3 is CSVELRTGRVVGYTF. The CDR3 nucleotides read TGCAGCGTTGAACTCCGGACAGGGAGAGTGGTTGGCTACACCTTC.

The chain couples TRBV5-1 to TRBJ2-3, with 7 nucleotides matching TRBD1. Per the germline V gene, CDR1 is SGHRS and CDR2 is YFSETQ. V was pared by 3 bases and J by 0 bases, with 1 base of the junction left unmatched. The CDR3 covers 14 residues. CDR3 sequence reads: CASSSGQSTDTQYF. For the CDR3, the DNA is TGCGCCAGCAGCTCGGGACAGAGCACAGATACGCAGTATTTT.

The chain links TRBV7-7 to TRBJ2-2, with 7 bases aligning to TRBD1. The length of the CDR3 is 16 residues. The germline V gene encodes CDR1 SSHAT and CDR2 FNYEAQ (reference sequence). V shed 5 bases and J 6 bases; nucleotides not matched to a gene: 12. Written as DNA, the CDR3 is TGTGCCAGCAGCCCCCGAGCGACAGGGATCCCCGGGGAGCTGTTTTTT. Residues: CASSPRATGIPGELFF.

In regard to this clone: Germline is not matched at one junction end, which may reflect a read error. The chain is built from TRBV7-8 and TRBJ1-6; TRBD1 is a possible D gene (5 bases). The CDR3 totals 11 residues. Germline CDR1 reads SGHVS; CDR2 reads FQNEAQ. The CDR3 is CASSSGGTPDF. CDR3 coding DNA: TGTGCCAGCAGCTCCGGAGGGACGCCGGACTTT.

The gene calls are TRBV4-2 and TRBJ1-5, with a weak D call TRBD1 (6 bases). From germline, CDR1 is LGHNA and CDR2 YNFKEQ. This CDR3 has 16 amino acids. The V and J ends lost 0 bases and 9 bases respectively, with 18 bases between them. This CDR3 reads CASSQEGGATGGPQHF. CDR3 bases: TGTGCCAGCAGCCAAGAAGGGGGGGCGACCGGGGGGCCCCAGCATTTT.

The chain links TRBV19 to TRBJ2-1, with 8 bases lining up with TRBD2. The CDR3 runs to 16 residues. V trimming: 6 bases; J trimming: 1 base; junction bases outside the gene matches: 8. Germline assignment: CDR1 LNHDA and CDR2 SQIVND (reference sequence). The CDR3 protein is CASRKWTGGSYNEQFF. In nucleotides, the CDR3 is TGTGCCAGTAGAAAATGGACGGGAGGGTCCTACAATGAGCAGTTCTTC.

The J gene is TRBJ1-2, the V gene TRBV15; possibly TRBD1 for D (6 bases). This CDR3 has 16 amino acids. Germline V gene data show CDR1 as LNHNV and CDR2 as YYDKDF (reference sequence). The ends were cut back, 5 bases at V and 5 bases at J, with 21 bases in the middle. CDR3 nucleotide sequence: TGTGCCACCAGCGTGGGCGGGACAAGGGGACTATATGGCTACACCTTC. The encoded protein is CATSVGGTRGLYGYTF. Full variable domain (missing parts from reference TRBV15 and TRBJ1-2): DAMVIQNPRYQVTQFGKPVTLSCSQTLNHNVMYWYQQKSSQAPKLLFHYYDKDFNNEADTPDNFQSRRPNTSFCFLDIRSPGLGDTAMYLCATSVGGTRGLYGYTFGSGTRLTVV.

J is TRBJ2-3 and V is TRBV27; 10 bases align to TRBD1. J gave up 2 bases and V 4 bases, and 15 bases lay outside the gene matches. This CDR3 has 19 residues. Germline CDR1 is MNHEY and CDR2 is SMNVEV (reference sequence). This CDR3 reads CASSSSQPLGQGVTDTQYF. CDR3 nucleotides: TGTGCCAGCAGTTCCTCCCAGCCGCTAGGACAGGGGGTCACAGATACGCAGTATTTT.

The CDR3 spells CASSFQRGGYNEQFF. The CDR3 nucleotides are TGTGCCAGCAGCTTCCAGCGGGGGGGCTACAATGAGCAGTTCTTC. The chain employs TRBV7-9 and TRBJ2-1; TRBD2 agrees at 10 bases. With V trimmed by 3 bases and J by 3 bases, 2 bases remained unmatched. The V gene's germline CDR1 is SEHNR and CDR2 FQNEAQ (reference sequence). The CDR3 contains 15 residues.

This chain uses TRBV4-1 with TRBJ1-2; D gene uncertain. V gave up 3 bases and J gave up 4 bases, with 6 bases separating them. This CDR3 is 12 amino acids long. The germline V gene has CDR1 MGHRA and CDR2 YSYEKL. The CDR3 sequence: CASSQSSYGYTF. CDR3 in DNA: TGCGCCAGCAGCCAGAGTTCCTATGGCTACACCTTC.

The J gene is TRBJ1-5, the V gene TRBV5-8, with TRBD1 identical over 7 bases. This CDR3 is built from 15 residues. Germline V gives CDR1 SGHTS, CDR2 YDEGEE. V lost 0 bases and J lost 3; bases outside the gene matches: 3. CDR3 coding DNA: TGTGCCAGCAGCTTGGGGGACAGCACCAATCAGCCCCAGCATTTT. This translates into CASSLGDSTNQPQHF.

The chain is built from TRBV29-1 and TRBJ1-2; the D gene is possibly TRBD1 (6 bases). Germline-derived CDR1 and CDR2 are SQVTM and ANQGSEA. V was shortened by 7 bases and J by 0 bases, with 18 bases between the two germline ends. CDR3 length: 15 amino acids. CDR3 nucleotide sequence: TGCAGCGGGGGGCCTGCCGGGACTCCTAACTATGGCTACACCTTC. The encoded protein is CSGGPAGTPNYGYTF.

This clone was detected once. V gene TRBV3-1 (or the pseudogene TRBV3-2) combines with J gene TRBJ1-3; D remains unclear. The germline CDR1 and CDR2 sequences are LGHDT and YNNKEL (reference sequence). The CDR3 totals 16 residues. Trimming left V 1 base short and J 0 bases short, with 10 bases between. The CDR3 loop is CASSQVAGSSGNTIYF. CDR3 coding DNA: TGTGCCAGCAGCCAAGTAGCCGGAAGCTCTGGAAACACCATATATTTT.

The chain links TRBV5-6 to TRBJ1-2; D perhaps matches TRBD1 (5 bases). This CDR3 has 14 amino acids. The germline V gene has CDR1 SGHDT and CDR2 YYEEEE. The V gene lost 4 bases and the J gene lost 7 bases, with 17 bases spanning the gap. The CDR3 protein is CASSIPSGEGGYTF. In DNA form, the CDR3 reads TGTGCCAGCAGCATACCGTCGGGGGAAGGTGGCTACACCTTC.

This clone appeared once. The chain couples TRBV11-2 to TRBJ2-3; 11 positions agree with TRBD2. The V segment lost 5 bases and the J segment 3 bases; nucleotides outside the gene matches: 10. Per germline, CDR1 SGHAT and CDR2 FQNNGV. The CDR3 sequence is 17 residues long. CDR3 protein: CASSPRLAGFKTDTQYF. DNA of the CDR3: TGTGCCAGCAGCCCCAGACTAGCGGGGTTTAAAACAGATACGCAGTATTTT.